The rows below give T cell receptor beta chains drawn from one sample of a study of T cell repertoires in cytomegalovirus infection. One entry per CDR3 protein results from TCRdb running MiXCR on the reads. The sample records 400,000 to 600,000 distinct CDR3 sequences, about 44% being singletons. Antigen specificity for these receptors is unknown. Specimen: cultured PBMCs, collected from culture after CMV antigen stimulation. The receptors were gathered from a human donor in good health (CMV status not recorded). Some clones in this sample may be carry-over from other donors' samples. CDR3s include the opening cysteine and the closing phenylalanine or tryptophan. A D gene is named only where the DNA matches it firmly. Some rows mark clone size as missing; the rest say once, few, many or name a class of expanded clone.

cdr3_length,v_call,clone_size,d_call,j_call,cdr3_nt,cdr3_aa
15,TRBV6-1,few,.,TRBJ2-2,TGTGCCAGCAGTGACTTGGCCGGCGGCACCGGGGAGCTGTTTTTT,CASSDLAGGTGELFF
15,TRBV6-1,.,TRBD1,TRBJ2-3,TGTGCCAGCAGTGAACGGTTGGGACAGACAGATACGCAGTATTTT,CASSERLGQTDTQYF
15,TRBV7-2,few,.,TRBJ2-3,TGTGCCAGCAGCTTAGCAAGGACGAGGCTGGATACGCAGTATTTT,CASSLARTRLDTQYF
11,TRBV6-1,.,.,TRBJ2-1,TGTGCCAGCAGTGAAAGCAATGAGCAGTTCTTC,CASSESNEQFF
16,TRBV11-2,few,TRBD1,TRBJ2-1,TGTGCCAGCAGCTTAGCGAGGGGGCCCCTCTACAATGAGCAGTTCTTC,CASSLARGPLYNEQFF
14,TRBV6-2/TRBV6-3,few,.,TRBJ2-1,TGTGCCAGCAGTTACTCGATCTCTTACAATGAGCAGTTCTTC,CASSYSISYNEQFF
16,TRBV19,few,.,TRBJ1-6,TGTGCCAGTAGTATCCCTCGACAGGCGAATAATTCACCCCTCCACTTT,CASSIPRQANNSPLHF
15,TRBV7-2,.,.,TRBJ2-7,TGTGCCAGCAGCTGGGGGACAAAGGGACCCTACGAGCAGTACTTC,CASSWGTKGPYEQYF
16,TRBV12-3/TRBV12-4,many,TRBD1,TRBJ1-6,TGTGCCAGCAGTTTAACTGGCAGGGGGCATGGTTCACCCCTCCACTTT,CASSLTGRGHGSPLHF
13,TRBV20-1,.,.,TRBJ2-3,TGCAGTGCTAGAGGAGTTGGCACAGATACGCAGTATTTT,CSARGVGTDTQYF
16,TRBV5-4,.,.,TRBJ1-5,TGTGCCAGCAGCTCCGGGTCCCGGACGAGCAATCAGCCCCAGCATTTT,CASSSGSRTSNQPQHF
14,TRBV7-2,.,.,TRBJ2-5,TGTGCCAGCAGCTTAACAGGAGGGCAAGAGACCCAGTACTTC,CASSLTGGQETQYF
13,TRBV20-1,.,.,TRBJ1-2,TGCACCCCGGGGGTACTGAAGAACTATGGCTACACCTTC,CTPGVLKNYGYTF
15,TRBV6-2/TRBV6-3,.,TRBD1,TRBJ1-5,TGTGCCAGCAGTCCCGGGACAGGGGTCCTTCAGCCCCAGCATTTT,CASSPGTGVLQPQHF
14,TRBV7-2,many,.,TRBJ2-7,TGTGCCAGCAGCTTCGGCGCCATGGAGTACGAGCAGTACTTC,CASSFGAMEYEQYF
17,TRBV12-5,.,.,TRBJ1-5,TGTGCTAGTGGTTTGGTACGACCCCCTCATAGCAATCAGCCCCAGCATTTT,CASGLVRPPHSNQPQHF
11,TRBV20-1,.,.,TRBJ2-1,TGCAGTGCTAACAGATACAATGAGCAGTTCTTC,CSANRYNEQFF
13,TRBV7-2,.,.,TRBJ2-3,TGTGCCAGCAGCTTCAATCCAGGAGATACGCAGTATTTT,CASSFNPGDTQYF
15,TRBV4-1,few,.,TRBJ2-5,TGCGCCAGCAGCCAAGATCTTGGGCAGCAAGAGACCCAGTACTTC,CASSQDLGQQETQYF
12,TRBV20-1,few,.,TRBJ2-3,TGCAGTGCTAGAGGTAGCGGAGATACGCAGTATTTT,CSARGSGDTQYF
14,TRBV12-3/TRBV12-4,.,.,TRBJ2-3,TGTGCCAGCAGTCCGATTCGGGTCGTAGATACGCAGTATTTT,CASSPIRVVDTQYF
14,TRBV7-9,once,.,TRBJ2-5,TGTGCCAGCAGCTTAGCGCCTACTTGGGAGACCCAGTACTTC,CASSLAPTWETQYF
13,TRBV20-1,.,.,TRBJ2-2,TGCAGTGCTAACGGACTTATTACCGGGGAGCTGTTTTTT,CSANGLITGELFF
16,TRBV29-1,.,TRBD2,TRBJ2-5,TGCAGCGTTGAAGATCGGGCTAGCGGGGGTGGAGAGACCCAGTACTTC,CSVEDRASGGGETQYF
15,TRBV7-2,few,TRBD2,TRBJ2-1,TGTGCCAGCAGCTTGACCAGCGGGAGTTCGTATGAGCAGTTCTTC,CASSLTSGSSYEQFF
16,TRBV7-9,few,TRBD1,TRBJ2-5,TGTGCCAGCAGCTTTGGACAGGCCGGGACACAAGAGACCCAGTACTTC,CASSFGQAGTQETQYF
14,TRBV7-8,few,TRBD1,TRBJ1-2,TGTGCCAGCAGCATAACAAGGACAGGGTACGGCTACACCTTC,CASSITRTGYGYTF
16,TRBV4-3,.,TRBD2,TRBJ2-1,TGCGCCAGCAGCCAAGATATCGGCGGGAGACAAAATGAGCAGTTCTTC,CASSQDIGGRQNEQFF
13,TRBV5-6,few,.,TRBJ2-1,TGTGCCAGCAGCCCCAGGGGTGTCAATGAGCAGTTCTTC,CASSPRGVNEQFF
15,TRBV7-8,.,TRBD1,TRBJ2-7,TGTGCCAGCAGCTTGCCGGGACAGGGGACACACGAGCAGTACTTC,CASSLPGQGTHEQYF
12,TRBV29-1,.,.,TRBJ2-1,TGCAGCGTACGGGGCTCCTACAATGAGCAGTTCTTC,CSVRGSYNEQFF
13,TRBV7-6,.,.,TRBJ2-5,TGTGCCAGCAGTTACCGGGGGCGGGAGACCCAGTACTTC,CASSYRGRETQYF
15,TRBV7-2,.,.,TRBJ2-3,TGTGCCAGCAGCTTGGATTGGGAGAGCACAGATACGCAGTATTTT,CASSLDWESTDTQYF
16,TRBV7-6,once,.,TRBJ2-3,TGTGCCAGCAGCCCCAGTACCGGTTCTAGCACAGATACGCAGTATTTT,CASSPSTGSSTDTQYF
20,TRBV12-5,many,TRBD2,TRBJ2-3,TGTGCTAGTGGTTTGGTTCGACTAGCGGGAGTCCCCACCTCCAGGGATACGCAGTATTTT,CASGLVRLAGVPTSRDTQYF
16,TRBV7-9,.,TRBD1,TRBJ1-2,TGTGCCAGCAGCCCGTTCACAGGGGGCGAAATCTATGGCTACACCTTC,CASSPFTGGEIYGYTF
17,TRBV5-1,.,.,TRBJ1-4,TGCGCCAGCAGCCTAGCACCACGACGGACAACTAATGAAAAACTGTTTTTT,CASSLAPRRTTNEKLFF
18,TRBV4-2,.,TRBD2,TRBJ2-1,TGTGCCAGCAGCCAAGAAGGGGGACTAGCGGCCGGGCCGGGTGAGCAGTTCTTC,CASSQEGGLAAGPGEQFF
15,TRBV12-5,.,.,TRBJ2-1,TGTGCTAGTGGCGAGGGGACGAGCTCCTACAATGAGCAGTTCTTC,CASGEGTSSYNEQFF
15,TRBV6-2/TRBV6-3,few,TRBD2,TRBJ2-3,TGTGCCAGCAGTTACTCGGGCGGGGGGGCCTATACGCAGTATTTT,CASSYSGGGAYTQYF
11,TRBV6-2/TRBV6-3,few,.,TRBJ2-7,TGTGCCAGCAGCCGACAGTTCGAGCAGTACTTC,CASSRQFEQYF
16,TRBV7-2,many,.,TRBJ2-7,TGTGCCAGCAGCTTAGCGTTTTCCACGGGGATATACGAGCAGTACTTC,CASSLAFSTGIYEQYF
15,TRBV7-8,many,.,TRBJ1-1,TGTGCCAGCAGCTTTGGGACCGCCATTCGCACTGAAGCTTTCTTT,CASSFGTAIRTEAFF
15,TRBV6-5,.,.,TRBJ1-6,TGTGCCAGCAGTTACCCCCAATCCGGCATTTCGCCCCTCCACTTT,CASSYPQSGISPLHF
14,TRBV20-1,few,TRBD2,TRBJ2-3,TGCAGTGCTAGCGCTAGCGGGGACTCAGATACGCAGTATTTT,CSASASGDSDTQYF
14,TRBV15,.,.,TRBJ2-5,TGTGCCACCAGCAGAGTCTTCGGCCAAGAGACCCAGTACTTC,CATSRVFGQETQYF
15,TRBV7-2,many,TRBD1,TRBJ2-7,TGTGCCAGCAGCACGAGGACAGGGCTGGACTACGAGCAGTACTTC,CASSTRTGLDYEQYF
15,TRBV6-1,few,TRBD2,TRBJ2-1,TGTGCCAGCAGTGAAGCGCACTATCTGCGGGAGCGGCAGTTCTTC,CASSEAHYLRERQFF
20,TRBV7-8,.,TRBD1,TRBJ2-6,TGTGCCAGCAGGAAGAGAGGGCTAGGACAGGGGGCGAGGGGGGCCAACGTCCTGACTTTC,CASRKRGLGQGARGANVLTF
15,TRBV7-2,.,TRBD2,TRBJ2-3,TGTGCCAGCAGCTTATCGCTAGCGGTTGCAGATACGCAGTATTTT,CASSLSLAVADTQYF
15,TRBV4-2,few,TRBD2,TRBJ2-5,TGTGCCAGCAGCCAACAGCGGGGGGGCCAGAAGACCCAGTACTTC,CASSQQRGGQKTQYF
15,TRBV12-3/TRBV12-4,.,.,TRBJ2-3,TGTGCCAGCAGTTTGGTGGGGGTTAGAGCAGATACGCAGTATTTT,CASSLVGVRADTQYF
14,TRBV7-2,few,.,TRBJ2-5,TGTGCCAGCAGTCTACAGGGTGGGGAAGAGACCCAGTACTTC,CASSLQGGEETQYF
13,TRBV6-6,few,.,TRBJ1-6,TGTGCCAGCAGTTACTCCCCCGGTTCGATCCTCCACTTT,CASSYSPGSILHF
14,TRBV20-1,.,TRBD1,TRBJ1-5,TGCAGTGCTAGAGAAGGGACAGGGCATCAGCCCCAGCATTTT,CSAREGTGHQPQHF
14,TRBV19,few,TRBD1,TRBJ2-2,TGTGCCAGTAATTTGGACAGGCAAACCGGGGAGCTGTTTTTT,CASNLDRQTGELFF
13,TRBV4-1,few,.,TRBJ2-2,TGCGCCAGCAGCCAAGCGGTCCCCGGGGAGCTGTTTTTT,CASSQAVPGELFF
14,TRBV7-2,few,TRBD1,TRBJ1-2,TGTGCCAGCAGCGTCGGGACAGGGGGATATGGCTACACCTTC,CASSVGTGGYGYTF
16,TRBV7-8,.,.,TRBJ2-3,TGTGCCAGCAGCTCCATCCAGGGTTTAGACGCAGATACGCAGTATTTT,CASSSIQGLDADTQYF